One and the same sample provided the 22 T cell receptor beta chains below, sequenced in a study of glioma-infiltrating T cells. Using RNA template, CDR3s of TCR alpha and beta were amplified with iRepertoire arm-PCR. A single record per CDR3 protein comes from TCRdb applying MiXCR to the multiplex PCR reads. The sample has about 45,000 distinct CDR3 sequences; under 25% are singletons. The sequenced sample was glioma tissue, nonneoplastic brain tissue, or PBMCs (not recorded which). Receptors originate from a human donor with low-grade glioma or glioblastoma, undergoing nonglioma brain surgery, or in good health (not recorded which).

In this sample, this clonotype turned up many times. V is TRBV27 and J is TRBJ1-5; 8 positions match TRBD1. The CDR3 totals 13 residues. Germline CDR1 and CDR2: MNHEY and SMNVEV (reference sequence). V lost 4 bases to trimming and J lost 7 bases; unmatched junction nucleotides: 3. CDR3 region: CASSWTGNQPQHF. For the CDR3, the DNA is TGTGCCAGCAGTTGGACAGGGAACCAGCCCCAGCATTTT.

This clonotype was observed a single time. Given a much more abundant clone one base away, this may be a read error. CDR3 DNA: TGTGCCAGCAGCTTAAAAGGGAGTGGGCCGAACACTGAAGCTTTCTTT. It specifies CASSLKGSGPNTEAFF. The chain uses TRBV5-4 and TRBJ1-1; D gene uncertain. CDR1 SGHNT and CDR2 YYREEE come from the germline V gene (reference sequence). The CDR3 extends over 16 amino acids. Trimming took 2 bases from V and 1 from J, leaving 15 bases between them.

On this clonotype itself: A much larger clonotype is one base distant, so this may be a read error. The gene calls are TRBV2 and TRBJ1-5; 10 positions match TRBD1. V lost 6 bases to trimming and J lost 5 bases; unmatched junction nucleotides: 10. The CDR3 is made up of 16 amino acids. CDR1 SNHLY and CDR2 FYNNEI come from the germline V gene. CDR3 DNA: TGTGCCAGCAGCCCGGGACAGGGGTACGGCGATCAGCCCCAGCATTTT. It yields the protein CASSPGQGYGDQPQHF.

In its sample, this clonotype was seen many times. CDR3 bases: TGTGCCAGCAGCCTAACAGGGGATGAGCAGTTCTTC. Translated, it gives CASSLTGDEQFF. The genes are TRBV7-9 and TRBJ2-1; 7 bases are shared with TRBD1. This CDR3 has 12 residues. The junction had 3 bases not matched to a gene; V was cut back by 5 bases and J by 8 bases. From germline, CDR1 is SEHNR and CDR2 FQNEAQ (reference sequence).

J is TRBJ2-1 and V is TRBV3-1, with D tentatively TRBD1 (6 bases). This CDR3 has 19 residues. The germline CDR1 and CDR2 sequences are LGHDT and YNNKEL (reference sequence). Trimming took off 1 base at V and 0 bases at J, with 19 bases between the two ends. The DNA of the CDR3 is TGTGCCAGCAGCCAAGGTCCCAGGGGCCCCGAGAGCTCCTACAATGAGCAGTTCTTC. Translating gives CASSQGPRGPESSYNEQFF.

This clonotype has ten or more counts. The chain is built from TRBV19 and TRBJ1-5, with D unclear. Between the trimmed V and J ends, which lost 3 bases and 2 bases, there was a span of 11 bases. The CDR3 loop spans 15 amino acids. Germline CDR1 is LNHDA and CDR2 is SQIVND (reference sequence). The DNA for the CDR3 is TGTGCCAGTAGTATTACGTCAGGAGGCAATCAGCCCCAGCATTTT. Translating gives CASSITSGGNQPQHF.

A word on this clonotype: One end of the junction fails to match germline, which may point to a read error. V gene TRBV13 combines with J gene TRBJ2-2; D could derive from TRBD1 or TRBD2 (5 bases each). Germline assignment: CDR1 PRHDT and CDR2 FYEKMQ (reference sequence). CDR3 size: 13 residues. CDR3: CASSHPGSGELLF. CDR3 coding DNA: TGTGCCAGCAGTCATCCAGGGTCCGGGGAGCTGCTTTTT.

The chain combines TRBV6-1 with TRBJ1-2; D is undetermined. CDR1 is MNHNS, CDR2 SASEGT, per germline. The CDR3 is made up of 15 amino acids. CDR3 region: CATYPQSTVGYGYTF. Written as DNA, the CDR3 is TGTGCTACCTATCCCCAATCCACGGTGGGCTATGGCTACACCTTC.

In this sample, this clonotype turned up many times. CDR3 nucleotide sequence: TGTGCCAGCAGTTTACGGGGTGATGGGAACACTGAAGCTTTCTTT. Encoded protein: CASSLRGDGNTEAFF. J is TRBJ1-1 and V is TRBV28; no reliable D call. Trimming cost V 2 bases and J 1 base, with 11 bases left between them. The germline V gene has CDR1 MDHEN and CDR2 SYDVKM. This CDR3 region has 15 residues.

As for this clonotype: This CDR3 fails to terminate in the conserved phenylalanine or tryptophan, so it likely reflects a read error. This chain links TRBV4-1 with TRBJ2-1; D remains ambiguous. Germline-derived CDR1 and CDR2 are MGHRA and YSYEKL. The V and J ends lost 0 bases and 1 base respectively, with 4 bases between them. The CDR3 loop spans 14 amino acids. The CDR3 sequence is CASSQDGSYNEQFS. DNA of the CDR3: TGCGCCAGCAGCCAAGATGGGTCCTACAATGAGCAGTTCTCC.

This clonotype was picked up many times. The CDR3 protein is CASSWGTQGVYEQFF. CDR3 nucleotides: TGTGCCAGCAGCTGGGGAACACAGGGGGTGTATGAGCAGTTCTTC. J is TRBJ2-1 and V is TRBV7-8, with 8 bases matching TRBD1. This CDR3 is built from 15 residues. Germline CDR1 reads SGHVS; CDR2 reads FQNEAQ. After removal of 4 bases from V and 8 bases from J, the junction contained 10 bases not matched to a gene.

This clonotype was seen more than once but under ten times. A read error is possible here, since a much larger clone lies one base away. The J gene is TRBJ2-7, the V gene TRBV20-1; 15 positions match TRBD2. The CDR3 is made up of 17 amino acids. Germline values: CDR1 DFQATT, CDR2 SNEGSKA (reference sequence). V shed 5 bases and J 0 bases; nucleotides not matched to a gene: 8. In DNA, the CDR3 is TGCAGTGCTTCCGGGACTAGCGGGAGGCGGAGCTCCTACGAGCAGTACTTC. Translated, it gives CSASGTSGRRSSYEQYF.

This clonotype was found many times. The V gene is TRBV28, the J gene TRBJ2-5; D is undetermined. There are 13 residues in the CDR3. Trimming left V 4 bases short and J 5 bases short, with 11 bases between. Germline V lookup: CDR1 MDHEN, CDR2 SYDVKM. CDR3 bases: TGTGCCAGCAGTTCTAGGTTTGGTGAGACCCAGTACTTC. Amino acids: CASSSRFGETQYF.

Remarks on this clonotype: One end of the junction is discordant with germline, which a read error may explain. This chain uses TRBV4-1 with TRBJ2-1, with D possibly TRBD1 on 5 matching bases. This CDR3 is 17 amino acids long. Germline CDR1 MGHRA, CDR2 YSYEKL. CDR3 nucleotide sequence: TGCGCCAGCCGCCAAGCTAGGGGCCTACGCTCCTCCCATTCGCCGTTCTTC. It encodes CASRQARGLRSSHSPFF.

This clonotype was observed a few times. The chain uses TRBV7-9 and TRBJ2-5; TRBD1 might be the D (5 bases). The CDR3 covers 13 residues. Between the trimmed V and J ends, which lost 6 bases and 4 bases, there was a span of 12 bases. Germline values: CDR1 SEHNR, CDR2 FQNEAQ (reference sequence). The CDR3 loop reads CASSRQGRETQYF. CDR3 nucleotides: TGTGCCAGCAGTAGGCAGGGAAGAGAGACCCAGTACTTC.

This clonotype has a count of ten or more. The CDR3 is CASSYSLWGGQPQHF. In DNA form, the CDR3 reads TGTGCCAGCAGTTACTCGCTATGGGGCGGTCAGCCCCAGCATTTT. The rearrangement uses TRBV6-6 and TRBJ1-5, with D perhaps matching TRBD1 (5 bases). Germline CDR1 reads MNHNY; CDR2 reads SVGAGI (reference sequence). V was pared by 0 bases and J by 6 bases, with 12 bases between. The CDR3 contains 15 residues.

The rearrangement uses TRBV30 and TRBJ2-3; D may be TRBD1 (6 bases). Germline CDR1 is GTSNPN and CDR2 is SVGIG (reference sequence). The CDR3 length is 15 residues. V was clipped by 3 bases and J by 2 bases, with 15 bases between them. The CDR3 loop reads CAWSLTGQTTDTQYF. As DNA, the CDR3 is TGTGCCTGGAGCCTTACTGGACAGACCACAGATACGCAGTATTTT.

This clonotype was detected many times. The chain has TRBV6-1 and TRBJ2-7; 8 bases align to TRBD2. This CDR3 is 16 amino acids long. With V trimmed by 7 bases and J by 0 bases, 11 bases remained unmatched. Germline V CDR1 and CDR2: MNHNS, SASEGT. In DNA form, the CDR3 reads TGTGCCAGCAAAACCTTTGGCGGGGGGACCTCCTACGAGCAGTACTTC. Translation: CASKTFGGGTSYEQYF.

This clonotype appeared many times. CDR3 residues: CASSESPGNSNQPQHF. The CDR3 coding sequence is TGCGCCAGCAGTGAGTCTCCGGGTAATAGCAATCAGCCCCAGCATTTT. V usage is TRBV10-2 and J usage is TRBJ1-5; no reliable D call. V lost 0 bases, J lost 0 bases, and 9 bases lay in between. Germline V CDR1 and CDR2: WSHSY, SAAADI. This CDR3 spans 16 amino acids.

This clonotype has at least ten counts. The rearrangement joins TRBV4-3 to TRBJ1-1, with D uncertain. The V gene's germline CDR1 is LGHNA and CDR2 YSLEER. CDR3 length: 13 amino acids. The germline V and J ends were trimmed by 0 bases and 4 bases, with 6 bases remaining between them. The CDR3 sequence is CASSQDLGTEAFF. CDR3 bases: TGCGCCAGCAGCCAAGACCTTGGCACTGAAGCTTTCTTT.

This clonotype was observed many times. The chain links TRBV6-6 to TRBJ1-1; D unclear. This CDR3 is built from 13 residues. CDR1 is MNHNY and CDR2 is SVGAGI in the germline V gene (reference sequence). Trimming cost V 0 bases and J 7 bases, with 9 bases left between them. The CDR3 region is CASSYSLEGEAFF. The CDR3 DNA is TGTGCCAGCAGTTACTCTTTGGAGGGTGAAGCTTTCTTT.

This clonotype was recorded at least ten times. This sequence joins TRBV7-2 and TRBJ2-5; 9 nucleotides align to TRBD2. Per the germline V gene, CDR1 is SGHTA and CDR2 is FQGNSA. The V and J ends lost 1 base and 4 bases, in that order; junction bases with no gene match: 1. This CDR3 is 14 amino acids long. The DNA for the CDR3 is TGTGCCAGCAGCTTAGTAGCGGGAGCAGAGACCCAGTACTTC. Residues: CASSLVAGAETQYF.